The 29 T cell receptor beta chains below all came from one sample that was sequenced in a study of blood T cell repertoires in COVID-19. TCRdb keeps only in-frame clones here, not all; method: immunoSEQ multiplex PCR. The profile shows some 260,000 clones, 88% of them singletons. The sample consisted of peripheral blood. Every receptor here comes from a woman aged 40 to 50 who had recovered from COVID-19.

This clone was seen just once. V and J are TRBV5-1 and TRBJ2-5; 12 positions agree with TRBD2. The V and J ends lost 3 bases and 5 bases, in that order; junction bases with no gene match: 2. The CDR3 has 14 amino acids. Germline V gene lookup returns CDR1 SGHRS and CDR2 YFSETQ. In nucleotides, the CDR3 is TGCGCCAGCAGCTCGCTAGCGGGAGGGGAGACCCAGTACTTC. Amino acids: CASSSLAGGETQYF.

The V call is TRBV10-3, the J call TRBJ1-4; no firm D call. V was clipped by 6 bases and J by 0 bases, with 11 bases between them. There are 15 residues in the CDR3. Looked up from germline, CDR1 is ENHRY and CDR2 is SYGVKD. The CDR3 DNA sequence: TGTGCCATCAGGGCCAGCGGGCCAACTAATGAAAAACTGTTTTTT. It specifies CAIRASGPTNEKLFF.

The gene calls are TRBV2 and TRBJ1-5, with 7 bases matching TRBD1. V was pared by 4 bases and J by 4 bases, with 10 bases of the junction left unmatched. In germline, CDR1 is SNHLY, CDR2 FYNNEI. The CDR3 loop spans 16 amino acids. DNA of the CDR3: TGTGCCAGCAGTGCCCCAGGGGGGTTAGGGAATCAGCCCCAGCATTTT. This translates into CASSAPGGLGNQPQHF.

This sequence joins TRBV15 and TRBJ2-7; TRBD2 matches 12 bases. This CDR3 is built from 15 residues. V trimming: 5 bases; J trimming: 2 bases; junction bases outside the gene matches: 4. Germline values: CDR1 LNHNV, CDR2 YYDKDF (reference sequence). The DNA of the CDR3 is TGTGCCACCAGCGCACTAGCGGGAGGTACCTACGAGCAGTACTTC. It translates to CATSALAGGTYEQYF.

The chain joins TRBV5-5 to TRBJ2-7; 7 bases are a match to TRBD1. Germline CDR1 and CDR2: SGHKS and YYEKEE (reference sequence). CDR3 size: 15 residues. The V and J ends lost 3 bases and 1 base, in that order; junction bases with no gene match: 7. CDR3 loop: CASSYQTGPSYEQYF. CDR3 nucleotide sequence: TGTGCCAGCAGCTACCAGACAGGGCCGTCCTACGAGCAGTACTTC. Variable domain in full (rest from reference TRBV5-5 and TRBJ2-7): DAGVTQSPTHLIKTRGQQVTLRCSPISGHKSVSWYQQVLGQGPQFIFQYYEKEERGRGNFPDRFSARQFPNYSSELNVNALLLGDSALYLCASSYQTGPSYEQYFGPGTRLTVT.

CDR3 amino acids: CATSAEAGANVLTF. Written as DNA, the CDR3 is TGTGCCACCAGTGCGGAGGCTGGGGCCAACGTCCTGACTTTC. The chain has TRBV24-1 and TRBJ2-6, with D possibly matching TRBD2 (5 bases). The CDR3 consists of 14 residues. V lost 5 bases and J 2 bases, leaving 6 bases between the germline ends. The germline V gene encodes CDR1 KGHDR and CDR2 SFDVKD.

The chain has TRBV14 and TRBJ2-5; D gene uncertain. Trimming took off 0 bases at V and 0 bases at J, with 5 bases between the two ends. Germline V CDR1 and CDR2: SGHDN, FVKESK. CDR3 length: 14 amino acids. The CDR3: CASSQDPNQETQYF. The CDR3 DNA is TGTGCCAGCAGCCAAGATCCCAACCAAGAGACCCAGTACTTC.

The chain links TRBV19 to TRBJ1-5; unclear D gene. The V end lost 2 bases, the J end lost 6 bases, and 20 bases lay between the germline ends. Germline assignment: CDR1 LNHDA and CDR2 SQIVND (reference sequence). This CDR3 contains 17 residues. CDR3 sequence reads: CASSIPPAAHGGQPQHF. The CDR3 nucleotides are TGTGCCAGTAGTATACCCCCGGCAGCCCACGGCGGTCAGCCCCAGCATTTT.

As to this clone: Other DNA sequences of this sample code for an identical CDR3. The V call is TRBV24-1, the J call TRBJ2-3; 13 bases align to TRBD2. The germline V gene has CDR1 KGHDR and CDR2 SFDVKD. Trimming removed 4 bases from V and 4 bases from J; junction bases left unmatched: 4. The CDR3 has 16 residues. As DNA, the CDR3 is TGTGCCACCAGTGACAGGACTAGCGGGAGTGCAGATACGCAGTATTTT. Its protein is CATSDRTSGSADTQYF.

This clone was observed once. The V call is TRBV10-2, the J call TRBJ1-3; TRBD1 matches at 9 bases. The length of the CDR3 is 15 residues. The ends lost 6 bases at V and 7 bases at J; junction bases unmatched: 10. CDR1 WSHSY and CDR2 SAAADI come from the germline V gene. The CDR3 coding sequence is TGCGCCAGCAGCCCACAGGGGGCAACGGCTAACACCATATATTTT. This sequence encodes CASSPQGATANTIYF.

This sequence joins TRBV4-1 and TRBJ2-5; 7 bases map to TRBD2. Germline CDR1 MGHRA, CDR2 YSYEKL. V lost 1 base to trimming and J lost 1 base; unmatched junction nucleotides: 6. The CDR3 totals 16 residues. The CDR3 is CASSQGREMTQETQYF. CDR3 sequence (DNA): TGCGCCAGCAGCCAAGGGCGGGAGATGACCCAAGAGACCCAGTACTTC.

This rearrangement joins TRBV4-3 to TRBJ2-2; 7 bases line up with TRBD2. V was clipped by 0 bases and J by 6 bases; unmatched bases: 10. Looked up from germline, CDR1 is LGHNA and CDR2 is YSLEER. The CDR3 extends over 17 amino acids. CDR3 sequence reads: CASSQDIFAGRAGELFF. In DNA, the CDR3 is TGCGCCAGCAGCCAAGATATATTCGCAGGGAGGGCCGGGGAGCTGTTTTTT.

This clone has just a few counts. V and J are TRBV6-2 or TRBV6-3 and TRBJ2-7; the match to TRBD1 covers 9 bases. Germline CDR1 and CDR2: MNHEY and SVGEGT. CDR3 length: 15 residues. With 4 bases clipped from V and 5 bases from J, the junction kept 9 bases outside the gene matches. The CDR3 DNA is TGTGCCAGCAGTTCCCCGGGACAGGGCAGGGACGAGCAGTACGTC. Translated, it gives CASSSPGQGRDEQYV.

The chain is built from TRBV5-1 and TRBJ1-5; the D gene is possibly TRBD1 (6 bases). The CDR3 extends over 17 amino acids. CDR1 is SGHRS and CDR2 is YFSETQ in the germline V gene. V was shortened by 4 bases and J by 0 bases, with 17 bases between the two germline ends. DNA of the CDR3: TGCGCCAGCAGCCCGAGACCTGGGACAATTAGCAATCAGCCCCAGCATTTT. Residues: CASSPRPGTISNQPQHF.

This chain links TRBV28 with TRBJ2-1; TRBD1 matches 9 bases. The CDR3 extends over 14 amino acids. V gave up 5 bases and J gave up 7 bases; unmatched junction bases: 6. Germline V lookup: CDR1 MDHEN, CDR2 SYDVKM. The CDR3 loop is CASSGQGRSNEQFF. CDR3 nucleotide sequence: TGTGCCAGCAGTGGACAGGGGAGAAGTAATGAGCAGTTCTTC.

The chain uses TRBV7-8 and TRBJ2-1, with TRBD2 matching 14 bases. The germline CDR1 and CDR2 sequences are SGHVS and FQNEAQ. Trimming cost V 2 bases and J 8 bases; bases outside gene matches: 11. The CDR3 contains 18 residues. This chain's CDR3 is CASSLFSGRLAGGHEQFF. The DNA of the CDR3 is TGTGCCAGCAGCTTATTTTCGGGGAGACTAGCGGGAGGGCATGAGCAGTTCTTC.

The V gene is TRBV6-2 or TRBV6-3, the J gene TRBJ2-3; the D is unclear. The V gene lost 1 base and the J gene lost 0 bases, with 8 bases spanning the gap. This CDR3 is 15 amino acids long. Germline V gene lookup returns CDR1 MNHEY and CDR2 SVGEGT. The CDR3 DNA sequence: TGTGCCAGCAGTTACTTGCGAACTAGCACAGATACGCAGTATTTT. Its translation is CASSYLRTSTDTQYF.

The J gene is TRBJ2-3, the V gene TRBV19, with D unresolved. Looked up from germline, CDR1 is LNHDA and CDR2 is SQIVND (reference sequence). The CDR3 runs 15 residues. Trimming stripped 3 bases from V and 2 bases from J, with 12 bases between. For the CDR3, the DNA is TGTGCCAGTAGTATGGCAGCGATCACCACAGATACGCAGTATTTT. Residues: CASSMAAITTDTQYF.

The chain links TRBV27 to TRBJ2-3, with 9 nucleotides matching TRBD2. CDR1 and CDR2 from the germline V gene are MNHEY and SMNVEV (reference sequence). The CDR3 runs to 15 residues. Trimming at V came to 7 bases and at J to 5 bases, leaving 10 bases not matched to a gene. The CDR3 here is CASTPLAGNRDTQYF. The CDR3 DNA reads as TGTGCCAGCACCCCGCTAGCGGGAAACCGAGATACGCAGTATTTT.

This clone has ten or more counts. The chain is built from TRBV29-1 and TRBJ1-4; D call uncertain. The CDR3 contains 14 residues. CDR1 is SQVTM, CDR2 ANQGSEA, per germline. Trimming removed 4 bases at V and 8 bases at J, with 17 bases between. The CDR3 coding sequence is TGCAGCGTTGGGAGTGGGCCGAGCGGGGAAAAACTGTTTTTT. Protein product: CSVGSGPSGEKLFF.

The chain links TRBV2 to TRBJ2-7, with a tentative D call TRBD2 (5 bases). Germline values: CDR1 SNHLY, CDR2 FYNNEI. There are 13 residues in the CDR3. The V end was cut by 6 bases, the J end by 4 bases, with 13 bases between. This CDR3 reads CASSGPRGYEQYV. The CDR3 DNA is TGTGCCAGCAGCGGGCCCCGCGGGTACGAGCAGTACGTC.

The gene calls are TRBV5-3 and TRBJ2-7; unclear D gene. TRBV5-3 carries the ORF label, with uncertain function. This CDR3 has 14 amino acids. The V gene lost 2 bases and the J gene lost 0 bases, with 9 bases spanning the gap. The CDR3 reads CARSFYRSSYEQYV. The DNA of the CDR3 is TGTGCCAGAAGCTTTTACCGCAGCTCCTACGAGCAGTACGTC.

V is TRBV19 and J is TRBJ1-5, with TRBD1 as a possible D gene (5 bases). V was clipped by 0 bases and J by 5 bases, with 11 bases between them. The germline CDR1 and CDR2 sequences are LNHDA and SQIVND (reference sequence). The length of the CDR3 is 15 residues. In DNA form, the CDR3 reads TGTGCCAGTAGTATAGAGAAGGGGCTCCATCAGCCCCAGCATTTT. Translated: CASSIEKGLHQPQHF. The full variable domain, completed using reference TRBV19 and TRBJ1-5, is DGGITQSPKYLFRKEGQNVTLSCEQNLNHDAMYWYRQDPGQGLRLIYYSQIVNDFQKGDIAEGYSVSREKKESFPLTVTSAQKNPTAFYLCASSIEKGLHQPQHFGDGTRLSIL.

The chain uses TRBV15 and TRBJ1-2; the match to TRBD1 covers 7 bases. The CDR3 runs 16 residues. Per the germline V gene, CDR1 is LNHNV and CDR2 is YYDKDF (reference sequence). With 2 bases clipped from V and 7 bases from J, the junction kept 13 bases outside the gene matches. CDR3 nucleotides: TGTGCCACCAGCAGATCCCGCCCCGGGACAGAAGGTGGCTACACCTTC. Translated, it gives CATSRSRPGTEGGYTF.

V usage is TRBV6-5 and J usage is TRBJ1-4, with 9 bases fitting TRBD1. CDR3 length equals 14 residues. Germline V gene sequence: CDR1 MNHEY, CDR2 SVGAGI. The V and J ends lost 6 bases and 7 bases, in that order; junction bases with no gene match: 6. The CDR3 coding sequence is TGTGCCAGCAGACGGACAGGGGTTCGTGAAAAACTGTTTTTT. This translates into CASRRTGVREKLFF.

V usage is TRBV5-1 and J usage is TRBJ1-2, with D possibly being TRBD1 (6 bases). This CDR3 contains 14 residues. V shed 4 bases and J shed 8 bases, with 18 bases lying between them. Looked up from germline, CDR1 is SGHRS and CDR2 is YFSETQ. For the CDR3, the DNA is TGCGCCAGCAGCACCGGGACACCCCAGAGGGGCTACACCTTC. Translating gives CASSTGTPQRGYTF.

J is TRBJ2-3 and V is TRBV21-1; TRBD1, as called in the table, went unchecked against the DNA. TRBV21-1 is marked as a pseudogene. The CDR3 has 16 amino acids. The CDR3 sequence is CASTSDRTPSTDTQYF. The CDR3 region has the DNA TGTGCCAGCACCTCAGACAGGACTCCTAGCACAGATACGCAGTATTTT.

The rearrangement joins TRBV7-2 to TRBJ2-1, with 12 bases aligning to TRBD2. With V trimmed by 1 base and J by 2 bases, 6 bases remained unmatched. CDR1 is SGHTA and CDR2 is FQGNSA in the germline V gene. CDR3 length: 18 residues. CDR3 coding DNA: TGTGCCAGCAGCTTAGGGCTAGCGGGAGGGGTCCCCTACAATGAGCAGTTCTTC. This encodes CASSLGLAGGVPYNEQFF.

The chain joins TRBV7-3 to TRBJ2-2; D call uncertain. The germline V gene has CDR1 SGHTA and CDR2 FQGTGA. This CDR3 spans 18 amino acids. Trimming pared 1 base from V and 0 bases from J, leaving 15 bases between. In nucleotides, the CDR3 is TGTGCCAGCAGCTTAAACCCTGGCCCCAACCCGAACACCGGGGAGCTGTTTTTT. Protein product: CASSLNPGPNPNTGELFF. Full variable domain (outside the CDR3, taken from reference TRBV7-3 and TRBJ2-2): GAGVSQTPSNKVTEKGKYVELRCDPISGHTALYWYRQSLGQGPEFLIYFQGTGAADDSGLPNDRFFAVRPEGSVSTLKIQRTERGDSAVYLCASSLNPGPNPNTGELFFGEGSRLTVL.